Listed here are 4 T cell receptor beta chains from one sample, sequenced in a study of CD4 T cells in relation to SARS-CoV-2 and coronaviruses. Assay: immunoSEQ multiplex PCR; the TCRdb copy retains only in-frame clones and omits some. The sample carries some 69,000 clones, 94% recorded once. Before the COVID-19 pandemic, during about 2010-2018, CD4+ T cells were taken from unexposed donors. Sequencing was done on a sample of naive CD4+ T cells from PBMCs. Subset meaning: naive CD4+ T cells isolated by negative enrichment. The receptors were sampled from a human donor in good health.

This clone was detected once. The CDR3 spells CASSPGTSANSYEQYF. As DNA, the CDR3 is TGCGCCAGCAGCCCCGGGACTAGCGCTAACTCCTACGAGCAGTACTTC. The genes are TRBV5-1 and TRBJ2-7; 10 positions match TRBD2. Germline lookup yields CDR1 SGHRS and CDR2 YFSETQ. V trimming: 4 bases; J trimming: 0 bases; junction bases outside the gene matches: 7. The CDR3 is 16 amino acids.

This chain joins TRBV18 and TRBJ2-3; TRBD1 matches at 9 bases. J was trimmed by 0 bases and V by 3 bases; bases with no gene match: 7. Germline CDR1 KGHSH, CDR2 LQKENI. This CDR3 spans 17 amino acids. In nucleotides, the CDR3 is TGTGCCAGCTCACCTAGACGGGACAGGGACAGCACAGATACGCAGTATTTT. It codes for CASSPRRDRDSTDTQYF. Combining the CDR3 with reference TRBV18 and TRBJ2-3 gives the whole variable domain NAGVMQNPRHLVRRRGQEARLRCSPMKGHSHVYWYRQLPEEGLKFMVYLQKENIIDESGMPKERFSAEFPKEGPSILRIQQVVRGDSAAYFCASSPRRDRDSTDTQYFGPGTRLTVL.

This sequence joins TRBV27 and TRBJ2-5, with a weak D call TRBD1 (6 bases). The V end was cut by 0 bases, the J end by 5 bases, with 10 bases between. From germline, CDR1 is MNHEY and CDR2 SMNVEV (reference sequence). This CDR3 contains 14 residues. CDR3 in DNA: TGTGCCAGCAGTTTATCGGGCAGGGGTGAGACCCAGTACTTC. It is translated as CASSLSGRGETQYF.

The chain couples TRBV2 to TRBJ2-6, with D hard to call. The V end was cut by 4 bases, the J end by 4 bases, with 11 bases between. The CDR3 length is 15 residues. CDR1 and CDR2 (germline): SNHLY, FYNNEI. The CDR3 protein is CASSVYGPGANVLTF. CDR3 in DNA: TGTGCCAGCAGTGTATACGGGCCCGGGGCCAACGTCCTGACTTTC.